The rows below give T cell receptor beta chains drawn from one sample of a study of cytomegalovirus exposure and HLA in healthy donors. The assay was immunoSEQ multiplex PCR, and TCRdb's table has in-frame clones only and misses some. The repertoire has approximately 110,000 clones, about three quarters of them found once; the top ten carry roughly 8.2%. The sample was PBMCs. The source of these receptors is a woman aged 40 to 55 in good health and CMV-seropositive. The CDR3 runs from the conserved cysteine through the conserved F or W. The D gene is left open where the match is weak. Some rows mark clone size as missing; the rest say once, few, many or name a class of expanded clone.

clone_size,d_call,cdr3_length,v_call,j_call,cdr3_nt,cdr3_aa
few,-,15,TRBV4-2,TRBJ1-5,TGTGCCAGCAGCCAAGATAGGAGCGGCAATCAGCCCCAGCATTTT,CASSQDRSGNQPQHF
-,TRBD1,15,TRBV6-5,TRBJ2-2,TGTGCCAGCAGCCGTACCGGGACAGGGACCGGGGAGCTGTTTTTT,CASSRTGTGTGELFF
-,TRBD1,16,TRBV5-4,TRBJ1-4,TGTGCCAGCAGCTTGGACAGGGGAAGATCTAATGAAAAACTGTTTTTT,CASSLDRGRSNEKLFF
-,-,14,TRBV4-3,TRBJ1-2,TGCGCCAGCAGCCAAGTGCAGGGCGTTAGTGGCTACACCTTC,CASSQVQGVSGYTF
-,TRBD1,15,TRBV5-6,TRBJ1-1,TGTGCCAGCAGCCCCGGGACAGGGTTGGGGACTGAAGCTTTCTTT,CASSPGTGLGTEAFF
once,-,15,TRBV23-1,TRBJ1-5,TGCGCCAGCAGTCAAGGCCAATTCGATAATCAGCCCCAGCATTTT,CASSQGQFDNQPQHF
-,-,13,TRBV5-4,TRBJ2-2,TGTGCCAGCAGCTCCAGGGGCACCGGGGAGCTGTTTTTT,CASSSRGTGELFF
-,-,16,TRBV28,TRBJ1-1,TGTGCCAGCAGGCCCTCGGGGGAGGGCAGGAACACTGAAGCTTTCTTT,CASRPSGEGRNTEAFF
-,-,13,TRBV6-5,TRBJ2-1,TGTGCCAGCAGTTACTACAGGGCCAATGAGCAGTTCTTC,CASSYYRANEQFF
-,-,15,TRBV19,TRBJ1-5,TGTGCCAGTAGGTGGGGACCTGGGGGCCCTCAGCCCCAGCATTTT,CASRWGPGGPQPQHF
-,-,12,TRBV29-1,TRBJ2-1,TGCAGCGTTGAACAGGGACTCGTTGAGCAGTTCTTC,CSVEQGLVEQFF
-,TRBD1,15,TRBV5-1,TRBJ2-7,TGCGCCAGCAGCTTGGTTGCGGACAGGGGCTACGAGCAGTACTTC,CASSLVADRGYEQYF
-,TRBD1,15,TRBV18,TRBJ2-3,TGTGCCAGCTCACCCCAACAGGGGGGCACAGATACGCAGTATTTT,CASSPQQGGTDTQYF
-,-,15,TRBV7-9,TRBJ2-7,TGTGCCAGCAGCTTAGTCCTTCCAGGGTTCAACGAGCAGTACTTC,CASSLVLPGFNEQYF
-,-,16,TRBV5-6,TRBJ1-2,TGTGCCAGCAGCTTGGCATCAGGGAGGGGCCTGAGGGGCTACACCTTC,CASSLASGRGLRGYTF
-,-,13,TRBV5-5,TRBJ1-5,TGTGCCAGCAGCTTCGTTGTCAATCAGCCCCAGCATTTT,CASSFVVNQPQHF
-,-,16,TRBV4-1,TRBJ1-5,TGCGCCAGCAGCCAAGAAAGTACACAGAGCAATCAGCCCCAGCATTTT,CASSQESTQSNQPQHF
-,TRBD1,15,TRBV6-5,TRBJ1-5,TGTGCCAGCAGAAAACAGGGGAATAGCAATCAGCCCCAGCATTTT,CASRKQGNSNQPQHF
-,-,13,TRBV7-6,TRBJ1-2,TGTGCCAGCAGCCCCGGCCAGGGCTATGGCTACACCTTC,CASSPGQGYGYTF
-,-,13,TRBV5-6,TRBJ1-1,TGTGCCAGCAGCTTGGGCTATAGGGGTGAAGCTTTCTTT,CASSLGYRGEAFF
-,TRBD1,16,TRBV4-1,TRBJ1-6,TGCGCCAGCAGCCAATTACGACAGGGGAGGAATTCACCCCTCCACTTT,CASSQLRQGRNSPLHF
-,TRBD1,14,TRBV7-7,TRBJ1-4,TGTGCTAGCAGCTTGGGACAGGGGGACGAAAAACTGTTTTTT,CASSLGQGDEKLFF
-,-,17,TRBV21-1,TRBJ1-5,TGTGCCATCCGTTATCTCCGGGACAGGCTTTTGAATCAGCCCCAGCATTTT,CAIRYLRDRLLNQPQHF
few,TRBD1,15,TRBV6-6,TRBJ2-2,TGTGCCACCGCCCCGAGGGACAGGGAGACCGGGGAGCTGTTTTTT,CATAPRDRETGELFF
-,-,15,TRBV6-1,TRBJ1-3,TGTGCCAGCAGTGAAGGTGCGCCCCCTGGAAACACCATATATTTT,CASSEGAPPGNTIYF
-,TRBD2,20,TRBV4-3,TRBJ2-6,TGCGCCAGCAGCCAAGTAACTAGCGGGGGGTTCCCCCCAGGGGCCAACGTCCTGACTTTC,CASSQVTSGGFPPGANVLTF
-,-,16,TRBV15,TRBJ2-7,TGTGCCACCAGCAGAGAGACAGCTTATTACTCCTACGAGCAGTACTTC,CATSRETAYYSYEQYF
-,TRBD1,12,TRBV2,TRBJ1-2,TGTGCCAGCAGTACGACAGGGGATGGCTACACCTTC,CASSTTGDGYTF
-,-,14,TRBV5-1,TRBJ2-7,TGCGCCAGCAGCTTGGGAGCCGTCTCCTACGAGCAGTACTTC,CASSLGAVSYEQYF
once,-,14,TRBV18,TRBJ2-3,TGTGCCAGCTCACCAAGCACCTCGACAGATACGCAGTATTTT,CASSPSTSTDTQYF
-,-,15,TRBV7-9,TRBJ1-4,TGTGCCAGCAGCTTAGAAGAAGGCCGCGGGGAAAAACTGTTTTTT,CASSLEEGRGEKLFF
-,-,16,TRBV6-1,TRBJ1-1,TGTGCCAGCAGTGCCCAGGGTCCCCCCTTGGCTACTGAAGCTTTCTTT,CASSAQGPPLATEAFF
few,TRBD1,18,TRBV5-4,TRBJ1-4,TGTGCCAGCAGCTTGGGGGGACAGGGGGTGAGAATCGCTGAAAAACTGTTTTTT,CASSLGGQGVRIAEKLFF
-,-,14,TRBV7-2,TRBJ2-5,TGTGCCAGCAGCCCATTTTACGCGGCGGAGACCCAGTACTTC,CASSPFYAAETQYF
-,TRBD1,14,TRBV7-3,TRBJ2-7,TGTGCCAGCAGCCCCACCGCAGGGGGTTACGAGCAGTACTTC,CASSPTAGGYEQYF
few,-,13,TRBV7-9,TRBJ2-2,TGTGCCAGCAGCTTAAAGCCCACCGGGGAGCTGTTTTTT,CASSLKPTGELFF
-,-,12,TRBV5-3,TRBJ1-4,TGTGCCAGAAGCCGCGCCGGGGAAAAACTGTTTTTT,CARSRAGEKLFF
few,-,12,TRBV11-3,TRBJ2-7,TGTGCCAGCAGCACCCAGGGAGGCGAGCAGTACTTC,CASSTQGGEQYF
few,-,13,TRBV4-3,TRBJ1-1,TGCGCCAGCAGCCAAGGACACTACACTGAAGCTTTCTTT,CASSQGHYTEAFF
-,-,11,TRBV7-2,TRBJ2-7,TGTGCCAGCAGCTTATCCGTGGAGCAGTACTTC,CASSLSVEQYF
-,-,16,TRBV6-6,TRBJ2-7,TGTGCCAGCAGTTCCTATCGCGGGGATAACTACGGAGAGCAGTACTTC,CASSSYRGDNYGEQYF
-,TRBD2,14,TRBV29-1,TRBJ2-1,TGCAGCGTTGAAAGACTAGCCGGATACAATGAGCAGTTCTTC,CSVERLAGYNEQFF
-,TRBD2,16,TRBV4-3,TRBJ2-7,TGCGCCAGCAGCCAAGAGGTTCTAGCGGGCACCTACGAGCAGTACTTC,CASSQEVLAGTYEQYF
-,-,15,TRBV7-2,TRBJ2-1,TGTGCCAGCAGCTTATCGCGGGGAACCTACAATGAGCAGTTCTTC,CASSLSRGTYNEQFF
-,-,12,TRBV2,TRBJ1-5,TGTGCCAGCACGGTTAGCAATCAGCCCCAGCATTTT,CASTVSNQPQHF
-,-,16,TRBV5-6,TRBJ1-4,TGTGCCAGCAGCTCACAGGGAGTGGGTGGGAATGAAAAACTGTTTTTT,CASSSQGVGGNEKLFF
-,-,14,TRBV4-2,TRBJ1-6,TGTGCCAGCAGCCAGTCAACAGGGAATTCACCCCTCCACTTT,CASSQSTGNSPLHF
-,TRBD1,15,TRBV7-9,TRBJ2-5,TGTGCCAGCAGCGTAAGACAGGGGCGGGCAGAGACCCAGTACTTC,CASSVRQGRAETQYF
-,-,14,TRBV27,TRBJ2-7,TGTGCCAGTGGTCAGGGGACGGCGACCTACGAGCAGTACTTC,CASGQGTATYEQYF
-,TRBD2,18,TRBV4-3,TRBJ2-2,TGCGCCAGCAGCCAAGATGGAGCGGGGGCCGTTACCACCGGGGAGCTGTTTTTT,CASSQDGAGAVTTGELFF
few,-,15,TRBV14,TRBJ1-2,TGTGCCAGCAGCCAAGAATACGGTGGTGGCTATGGCTACACCTTC,CASSQEYGGGYGYTF
-,-,15,TRBV7-9,TRBJ1-1,TGTGCCAGCAGCCCCGTTGTCGGTATGGACACTGAAGCTTTCTTT,CASSPVVGMDTEAFF
once,-,14,TRBV7-8,TRBJ2-5,TGCGCCGGGTCCCGGGACTCACGAAAAGAGACCCAGTACTTC,CAGSRDSRKETQYF